The 20 T cell receptor beta chains listed next were all sequenced from one sample in a study of identical twins (dated by TCRdb to between 2015 and 2016). Library creation used 5' RACE. Instrument on record: Illumina HiSeq 2000. Clones were called with MiXCR by TCRdb after fastp trimmed the public reads at Q25, and only in-frame beta chains were retained. For every CDR3 protein sequence, its rows merge into one entry that carries the most common genes and DNA. For this sample the table gives over 200,000 distinct CDR3 sequences, of which 10% were detected only once. The ten largest account for less than 12% of the sample. The sequenced material came from memory T cells sorted from blood. Taken with the paper, the label for cell subset or site translates to: CD45RO+ enriched T cells. The receptors were gathered from a man aged 45 to 65 in good health.

This clonotype has more than one count but fewer than ten. The V gene is TRBV20-1, the J gene TRBJ2-7; 9 positions agree with TRBD1. This CDR3 region has 13 residues. V shed 3 bases and J 7 bases; nucleotides not matched to a gene: 7. Germline CDR1 is DFQATT and CDR2 is SNEGSKA (reference sequence). The CDR3 protein is CSARPTGGREQYF. The CDR3, as DNA: TGCAGTGCTAGGCCGACAGGGGGACGTGAGCAGTACTTC.

This chain connects TRBV20-1 to TRBJ2-1, with 9 nucleotides matching TRBD2. Germline V gives CDR1 DFQATT, CDR2 SNEGSKA (reference sequence). The CDR3 contains 13 residues. V lost 6 bases to trimming and J lost 8 bases; unmatched junction nucleotides: 8. The CDR3 reads CSAGTSTNHEQFF. The CDR3 nucleotides are TGCAGTGCCGGGACTAGCACCAACCATGAGCAGTTCTTC.

The sample holds many counts of this clonotype. The V and J genes are TRBV4-3 and TRBJ2-7; no clear D. The CDR3 is 11 residues long. Germline CDR1 and CDR2: LGHNA and YSLEER. V was cut by 1 base and J by 6 bases, with 4 bases left in between. The CDR3 region is CASSQGIEQYF. In DNA, the CDR3 is TGCGCCAGCAGCCAAGGAATCGAGCAGTACTTC.

V is TRBV5-1 and J is TRBJ2-3; D is perhaps TRBD2 (5 bases). The ends were cut back, 4 bases at V and 1 base at J, with 16 bases in the middle. The CDR3 is 16 amino acids. The germline V gene has CDR1 SGHRS and CDR2 YFSETQ. CDR3 sequence reads: CASSRGDRDGTDTQYF. In DNA form, the CDR3 reads TGCGCCAGCAGCCGGGGAGACCGAGACGGCACAGATACGCAGTATTTT.

The sample holds a few counts of this clonotype. V gene TRBV5-1 combines with J gene TRBJ2-3; 10 nucleotides agree with TRBD2. The CDR3 is 16 residues long. Germline loops: CDR1 SGHRS, CDR2 YFSETQ. V was clipped by 5 bases and J by 0 bases; unmatched bases: 6. CDR3 protein: CASRPLAGESTDTQYF. CDR3 DNA: TGCGCCAGCAGACCCCTAGCGGGAGAGAGCACAGATACGCAGTATTTT.

The J gene is TRBJ1-2, the V gene TRBV10-3; TRBD1 might be the D (5 bases). The CDR3 runs to 18 residues. Per germline, CDR1 ENHRY and CDR2 SYGVKD. V shed 6 bases and J shed 7 bases, with 30 bases lying between them. As DNA, the CDR3 is TGTGCCATCAGAGAGACCGTTTTAGACTCCGGGACCCGGGGTGGCTACACCTTC. It yields the protein CAIRETVLDSGTRGGYTF.

This clonotype has at least ten counts. The chain recombines TRBV4-2 with TRBJ2-5; 16 bases are shared with TRBD2. CDR3 length: 19 residues. The V gene's germline CDR1 is LGHNA and CDR2 YNFKEQ. The V and J ends lost 0 bases and 4 bases, in that order; junction bases with no gene match: 8. In nucleotides, the CDR3 is TGTGCCAGCAGCCAAGAATGGCAGGGACTAGCGGGAGGGCGAGAGACCCAGTACTTC. Its protein is CASSQEWQGLAGGRETQYF.

The V call is TRBV7-6, the J call TRBJ2-5; 7 bases are a match to TRBD2. V gave up 0 bases and J gave up 4 bases; unmatched junction bases: 2. Germline V CDR1 and CDR2: SGHVS, FNYEAQ. The CDR3 is 14 amino acids. CDR3 in DNA: TGTGCCAGCAGCTTAGCGGCTAGCGGAGAGACCCAGTACTTC. Protein: CASSLAASGETQYF.

In this sample, this clonotype turned up a few times. The CDR3 DNA sequence: TGCGCCAGCAGCTTGGAGGGGACAGGTTCTTATGGCTACACCTTC. This translates into CASSLEGTGSYGYTF. This rearrangement joins TRBV5-1 to TRBJ1-2; 8 bases line up with TRBD1. This CDR3 is built from 15 residues. J gave up 5 bases and V 0 bases, and 6 bases lay outside the gene matches. Germline values: CDR1 SGHRS, CDR2 YFSETQ.

CDR3 sequence (DNA): TGTGCCAGCAGCTTAGGGTCAAGCTCCAATGAGCAGTTCTTC. This translates into CASSLGSSSNEQFF. The rearrangement joins TRBV11-1 to TRBJ2-1; D call uncertain. V lost 1 base, J lost 6 bases, and 10 bases lay in between. In germline, CDR1 is SGHAT, CDR2 FQDESV (reference sequence). This CDR3 is 14 amino acids long.

This clonotype was detected a few times. The CDR3 loop reads CASSLLYEAEQYF. CDR3 bases: TGTGCCAGCAGCTTGTTGTATGAGGCCGAGCAGTACTTC. V usage is TRBV5-5 and J usage is TRBJ2-7, with D uncertain. V lost 1 base to trimming and J lost 6 bases, with 11 bases between them. This CDR3 has 13 amino acids. In germline, CDR1 is SGHKS, CDR2 YYEKEE (reference sequence).

This rearrangement joins TRBV6-1 to TRBJ1-5, with D hard to call. The germline gives CDR1 MNHNS, CDR2 SASEGT. This CDR3 is 13 amino acids long. V dropped 3 bases and J dropped 6 bases, with 9 bases sitting between them. The CDR3: CASSEWFGQPQHF. The CDR3 DNA sequence: TGTGCCAGCAGTGAGTGGTTTGGTCAGCCCCAGCATTTT.

This clonotype occurred many times. The V gene is TRBV20-1, the J gene TRBJ2-1, with a weak D call TRBD2 (6 bases). Per germline, CDR1 DFQATT and CDR2 SNEGSKA (reference sequence). V dropped 6 bases and J dropped 4 bases, with 19 bases sitting between them. This CDR3 spans 15 amino acids. CDR3 region: CSADSGDSKYNEQFF. Here the CDR3 DNA reads TGCAGTGCGGACTCGGGGGACTCGAAGTACAATGAGCAGTTCTTC.

The table lists this clonotype with a few counts. The rearrangement links TRBV6-1 to TRBJ1-2; D gene ambiguous. CDR3 length: 15 amino acids. V dropped 8 bases and J dropped 0 bases, with 16 bases sitting between them. Germline V gene lookup returns CDR1 MNHNS and CDR2 SASEGT. The CDR3 loop reads CASCLLRLANYGYTF. The CDR3 nucleotides are TGTGCCAGCTGCTTGCTCCGCTTAGCTAACTATGGCTACACCTTC.

This clonotype was seen more than once but under ten times. The gene calls are TRBV20-1 and TRBJ2-5, with a possible D match to TRBD2 (6 bases). Germline CDR1 and CDR2: DFQATT and SNEGSKA (reference sequence). The CDR3 covers 13 residues. V lost 5 bases to trimming and J lost 5 bases, with 15 bases between them. Here the CDR3 reads CSAPRVGGETQYF. In nucleotides, the CDR3 is TGCAGTGCTCCGAGGGTTGGAGGGGAGACCCAGTACTTC.

This clonotype was seen more than once but under ten times. The V gene is TRBV6-5, the J gene TRBJ1-2; 7 bases match TRBD1. Trimming removed 0 bases from V and 4 bases from J; junction bases left unmatched: 5. The CDR3 spans 15 residues. Looked up from germline, CDR1 is MNHEY and CDR2 is SVGAGI. CDR3 sequence: CASSYSTGMGYGYTF. The CDR3 DNA reads as TGTGCCAGCAGTTACTCGACAGGGATGGGCTATGGCTACACCTTC.

Only a few counts were recorded for this clonotype. This sequence joins TRBV28 and TRBJ2-7; 9 positions agree with TRBD1. Germline trimming cut 2 bases from V and 1 base from J; bases unmatched to any gene: 9. Per germline, CDR1 MDHEN and CDR2 SYDVKM. CDR3 size: 17 residues. The DNA of the CDR3 is TGTGCCAGCAGTTTAGCGGGGCCGGGACAGGGTTCCTACGAGCAGTACTTC. This encodes CASSLAGPGQGSYEQYF.

There are many counts of this clonotype. The chain uses TRBV7-2 and TRBJ1-6; D call uncertain. V gave up 2 bases and J gave up 9 bases, with 5 bases separating them. The CDR3 length is 12 residues. Germline CDR1 and CDR2: SGHTA and FQGNSA. The CDR3 DNA reads as TGTGCCAGCAGCTTATATCCTTCACCCCTCCACTTT. Its protein product is CASSLYPSPLHF. The whole variable domain, filled in from reference TRBV7-2 and TRBJ1-6, reads GAGVSQSPSNKVTEKGKDVELRCDPISGHTALYWYRQSLGQGLEFLIYFQGNSAPDKSGLPSDRFSAERTGGSVSTLTIQRTQQEDSAVYLCASSLYPSPLHFGNGTRLTVT.

This clonotype has just a few counts. In DNA form, the CDR3 reads TGTGCCAGCAGCTTGTGGAGGGCGCAGGTGACAGATACGCAGTATTTT. Its protein is CASSLWRAQVTDTQYF. This chain uses TRBV5-8 with TRBJ2-3, with D possibly being TRBD2 (6 bases). The CDR3 has 16 amino acids. The V gene's germline CDR1 is SGHTS and CDR2 YDEGEE. Trimming took 1 base from V and 3 from J, leaving 15 bases between them.

This chain uses TRBV20-1 with TRBJ2-1; the match to TRBD2 covers 12 bases. This CDR3 has 17 amino acids. The ends lost 5 bases at V and 3 bases at J; junction bases unmatched: 11. The germline CDR1 and CDR2 sequences are DFQATT and SNEGSKA (reference sequence). Here the CDR3 DNA reads TGCAGTGCTCCTGGACTAGCGGGAAGCCGTGACTACAATGAGCAGTTCTTC. This gives the protein CSAPGLAGSRDYNEQFF.